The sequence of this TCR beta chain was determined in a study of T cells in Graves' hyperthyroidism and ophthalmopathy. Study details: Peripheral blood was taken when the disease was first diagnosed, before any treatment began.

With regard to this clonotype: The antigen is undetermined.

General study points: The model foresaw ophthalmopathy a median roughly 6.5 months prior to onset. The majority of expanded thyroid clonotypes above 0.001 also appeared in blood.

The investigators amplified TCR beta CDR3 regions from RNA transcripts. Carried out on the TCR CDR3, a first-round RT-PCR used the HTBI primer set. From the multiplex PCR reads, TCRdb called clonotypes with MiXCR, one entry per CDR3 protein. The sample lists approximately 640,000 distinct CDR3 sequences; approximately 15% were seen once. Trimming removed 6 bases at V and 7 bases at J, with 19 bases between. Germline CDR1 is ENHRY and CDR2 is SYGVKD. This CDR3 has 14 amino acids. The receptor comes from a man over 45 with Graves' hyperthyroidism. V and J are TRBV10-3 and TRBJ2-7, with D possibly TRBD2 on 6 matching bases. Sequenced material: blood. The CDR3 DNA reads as TGTGCCATCAGGAGTGGCGGGACGGCGGGGGAGCAGTACTTC. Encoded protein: CAIRSGGTAGEQYF.